This TCR beta chain originates from a study of shared clonotypes between healthy human individuals. Details on this clone: Its antigen remains unidentified.

The CDR3 runs 13 residues. In germline, CDR1 is SGHDT, CDR2 YYEEEE. J was trimmed by 4 bases and V by 3 bases; bases with no gene match: 3. Method: immunoSEQ multiplex PCR; TCRdb's copy keeps in-frame clones and lacks some. Of millions of clones listed, approximately 94% are singletons. Study results and limitations: Lower generation probabilities were found for non-shared clonotypes than for those shared by all four donors.

Positive CCR7 selection of CD45RO-negative cells yielded the naive CD8 cells, and terminally differentiated effector memory CD45RA+ cells were excluded. This clonotype originated in a man younger than 30 in good health. Some clones in this sample may be carry-over from other donors' samples. J is TRBJ2-5 and V is TRBV5-6; 7 nucleotides agree with TRBD2. The sequenced sample was naive CD8+ T cells from PBMCs. The CDR3 reads CASSSGGGETQYF. CDR3 bases: TGTGCCAGCAGCTCGGGAGGAGGAGAGACCCAGTACTTC.